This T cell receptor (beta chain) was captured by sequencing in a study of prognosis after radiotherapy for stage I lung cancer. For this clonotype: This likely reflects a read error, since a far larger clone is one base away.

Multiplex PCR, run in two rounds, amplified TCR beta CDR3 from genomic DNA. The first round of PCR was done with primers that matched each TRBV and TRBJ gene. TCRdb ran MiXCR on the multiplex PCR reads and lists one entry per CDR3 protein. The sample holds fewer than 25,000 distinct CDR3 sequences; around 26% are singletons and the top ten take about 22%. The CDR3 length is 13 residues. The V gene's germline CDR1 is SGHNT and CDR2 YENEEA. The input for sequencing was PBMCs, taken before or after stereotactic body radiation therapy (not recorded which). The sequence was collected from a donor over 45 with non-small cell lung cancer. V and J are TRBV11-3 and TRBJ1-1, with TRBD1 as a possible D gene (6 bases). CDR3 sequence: CASRYTGYTEALF. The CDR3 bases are TGTGCCAGCAGATATACAGGGTACACTGAAGCTTTATTT.